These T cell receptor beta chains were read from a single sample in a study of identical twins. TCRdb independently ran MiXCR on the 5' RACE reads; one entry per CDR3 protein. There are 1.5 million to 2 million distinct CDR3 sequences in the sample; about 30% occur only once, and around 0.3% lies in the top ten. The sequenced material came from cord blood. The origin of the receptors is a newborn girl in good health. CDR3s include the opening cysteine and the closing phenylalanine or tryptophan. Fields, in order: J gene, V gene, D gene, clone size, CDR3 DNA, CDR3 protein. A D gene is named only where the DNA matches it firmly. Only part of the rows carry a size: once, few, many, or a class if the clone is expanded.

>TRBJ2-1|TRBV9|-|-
TGTGCCAGCAGCGTAGGGAGGGGACAATACAATGAGCAGTTCTTC
CASSVGRGQYNEQFF
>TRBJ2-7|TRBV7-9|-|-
TGTGCCAGCAGCGGCTCCTGCGAGCAGTACTTC
CASSGSCEQYF
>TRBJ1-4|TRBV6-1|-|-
TGTGCCAGCAGTGAAGCGGGGGGCCGGGATGAAAAACTGTTTTTT
CASSEAGGRDEKLFF
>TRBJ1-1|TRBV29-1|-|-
TGCAGCGGCCGTATGGAAGTGGAGGGCATGAACACTGAAGCTTTCTTT
CSGRMEVEGMNTEAFF
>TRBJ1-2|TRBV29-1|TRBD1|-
TGCAGCGTGAGAGACAGGGGAGGTTGCGGCTACACCTTC
CSVRDRGGCGYTF
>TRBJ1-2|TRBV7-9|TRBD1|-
TGTGCCAGCAGCCGACGGACAGGGGGTAGAGAAAACTATGGCTACACCTTC
CASSRRTGGRENYGYTF
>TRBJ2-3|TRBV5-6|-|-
TGTGCCAGCAGTTGGGGGCCGGGACTCATACGCACAGATACGCAGTATTTT
CASSWGPGLIRTDTQYF
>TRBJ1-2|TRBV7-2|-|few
TGTGCCATCCTTCAGCAGGGCTACACCTTC
CAILQQGYTF
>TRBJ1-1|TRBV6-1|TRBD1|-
TGTGCCAACGGACAGGCCTTCACTGAAGCTTTCTTT
CANGQAFTEAFF
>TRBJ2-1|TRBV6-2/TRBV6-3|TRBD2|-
TGTGCCAGCAGTCACCCGGGACTAGTCTTCTACAATGAGCAGTTCTTC
CASSHPGLVFYNEQFF
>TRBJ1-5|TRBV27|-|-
TGTGCCAGCAGTTTAGGGGGCTGGGATAGCAATCAGCCCCAGCATTTT
CASSLGGWDSNQPQHF
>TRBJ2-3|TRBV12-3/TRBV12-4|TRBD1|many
TGTGCCAGCAGAACAGGGGCCGCAGATACGCAGTATTTT
CASRTGAADTQYF
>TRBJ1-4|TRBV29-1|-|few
TGCAGCGTTTCGAGACGTCGGGGGCCCTCTGCAACTAATGAAAAACTGTTTTTT
CSVSRRRGPSATNEKLFF
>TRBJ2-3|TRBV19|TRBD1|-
TGTGCCAGTAGTATGGACAGGGCCACAGATACGCAGTATTTT
CASSMDRATDTQYF
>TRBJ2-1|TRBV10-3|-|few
TGTGCCATCAGAGATAGCTACAATGAGCAGTTCTTC
CAIRDSYNEQFF
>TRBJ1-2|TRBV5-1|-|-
TGCGCCAGCAGCTTGTTGCAGGGAAACTATGGCTACACCTTC
CASSLLQGNYGYTF
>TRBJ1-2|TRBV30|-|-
TGTGCCTGGAGTGCCCGACAGGCCCTTCTCGGCTACACCTTC
CAWSARQALLGYTF
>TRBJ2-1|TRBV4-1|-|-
TGCGCCAGCAGCCAAGTTAAGGCGGTGACAGCCTACAATGAGCAGTTCTTC
CASSQVKAVTAYNEQFF
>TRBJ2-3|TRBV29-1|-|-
TGCAGCGCCCGTCTCCGTCATCACACAGATACGCAGTATTTT
CSARLRHHTDTQYF
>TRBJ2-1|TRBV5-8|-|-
TGTGCCAGCAGCCCGGAGAGGTCTGTAAATGAGCAGTTCTTC
CASSPERSVNEQFF
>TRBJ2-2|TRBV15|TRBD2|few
TGTGCCACCAGCATTCCACCGGGACTAGCCTTTCGCGGCACCGGGGAGCTGTTTTTT
CATSIPPGLAFRGTGELFF
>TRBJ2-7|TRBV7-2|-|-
TGTGCCAGCAGCTTAGCCGTGGGGTCCTTGTACGAGCAGTACTTC
CASSLAVGSLYEQYF
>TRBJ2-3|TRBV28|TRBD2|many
TGTGCCAGCAGTTTACAGGGAGGGGCAGATACGCAGTATTTT
CASSLQGGADTQYF
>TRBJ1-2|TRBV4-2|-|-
TGTGCCAGCAGCCAAGATCTGGGCTATGGCCACACCTTC
CASSQDLGYGHTF
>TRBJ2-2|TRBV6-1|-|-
TGTGCCAGCAGTGAAAGGGTTTTGGCCGGGGAGCTGTTTTTT
CASSERVLAGELFF
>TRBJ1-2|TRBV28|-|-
TGTGCCATCAAAAGGGGAGTAAGCTATGGCTACACCTTC
CAIKRGVSYGYTF
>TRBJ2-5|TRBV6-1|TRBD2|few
TGTGCCAGCAGCCCGGGACAGGGGACTAGCGGGAGAGAGACCCAGTACTTC
CASSPGQGTSGRETQYF
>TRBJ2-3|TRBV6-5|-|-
TGTGCCAGCAGTTATATTGGGGGTGGGAGCACAGATACGCAGTATTTT
CASSYIGGGSTDTQYF
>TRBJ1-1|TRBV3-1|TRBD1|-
TGTGCCAGCAGCCTAGGGACAGGGACGAACACTGAAGCTTTCTTT
CASSLGTGTNTEAFF
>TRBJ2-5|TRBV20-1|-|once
TGCAGTGCCCCGGGCAGTACTGGAGTACAAGAGACCCAGTACTTC
CSAPGSTGVQETQYF
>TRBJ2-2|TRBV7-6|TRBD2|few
TGTGCCAGCAGCTTATTCGGGGGGGCTTTCACCGGGGAGCTGTTTTTT
CASSLFGGAFTGELFF
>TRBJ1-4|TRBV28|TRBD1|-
TGTGCCACCAGCAGGGACAGGGACGTTGAAAAACTGTTTTTT
CATSRDRDVEKLFF
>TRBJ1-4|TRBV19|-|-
TGTGCCAGTAGTATAGTCGGCGCAGGGGAGGAAAAACTGTTTTTT
CASSIVGAGEEKLFF
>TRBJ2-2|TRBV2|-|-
TGTGCCAGCAGGGCCGTACAGAACACCGGGGAGCTGTTTTTT
CASRAVQNTGELFF
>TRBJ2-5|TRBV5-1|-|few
TGCGCCAGCAGCGTCCTACCCGCTGGAGAGACCCAGTACTTC
CASSVLPAGETQYF
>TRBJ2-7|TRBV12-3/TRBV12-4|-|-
TGTGCCAGCAGTTTAGCGGGAACAGCTCCCCACTACGAGCAGTACTTC
CASSLAGTAPHYEQYF